This is a list of T cell receptor beta chains from one sample in a study of blood T cell repertoires in COVID-19. Repertoires were generated with immunoSEQ multiplex PCR, while TCRdb's copy carries only in-frame clones and drops some. The sample includes fewer than 100,000 clones, 88% seen only once; the top ten take around 40%. The specimen sequenced was peripheral blood. These TCRs come from a human donor in a cohort sampled during active COVID-19. CDR3s include the opening cysteine and the closing phenylalanine or tryptophan. The D gene is left open where the match is weak. Part of the rows lack a size; the others show once, few, many or a class for expanded clones.

TRBV7-3	TRBD1	-	TRBJ1-3	CASSPTGQGLMTIYF	TGTGCCAGCAGCCCAACGGGACAGGGACTTATGACCATATATTTT
TRBV7-2	TRBD1	few	TRBJ1-6	CASRGTGESSPLHF	TGTGCCAGCAGGGGAACAGGGGAGAGTTCACCCCTCCACTTT
TRBV7-6	-	-	TRBJ1-2	CASSPPSATVTYGYTF	TGTGCCAGCAGCCCACCGTCAGCGACAGTCACTTATGGCTACACCTTC
TRBV2	-	-	TRBJ2-6	CASSEQGTVSGANVLTF	TGTGCCAGCAGTGAACAGGGGACCGTCTCTGGGGCCAACGTCCTGACTTTC
TRBV18	TRBD2	-	TRBJ2-7	CASSRTAGGEYEQYF	TGTGCCAGCTCCCGAACGGCGGGGGGCGAGTACGAGCAGTACTTC
TRBV7-3	-	-	TRBJ2-6	CASSLSPGSGANVLTF	TGTGCCAGCAGCTTATCTCCAGGCTCTGGGGCCAACGTCCTGACTTTC
TRBV9	TRBD1	once	TRBJ1-5	CASSEGQGRDQPQHF	TGTGCCAGCAGCGAAGGACAGGGTAGGGATCAGCCCCAGCATTTT
TRBV7-9	TRBD1	-	TRBJ2-7	CASSLETGTYEQYF	TGTGCCAGCAGCTTGGAGACAGGGACCTACGAGCAGTACTTC
TRBV5-4	TRBD1	-	TRBJ2-5	CASSPGQGFQETQYF	TGTGCCAGCAGCCCGGGACAGGGTTTCCAAGAGACCCAGTACTTC
TRBV28	TRBD2	-	TRBJ2-7	CASSPPGTSRGHEQYF	TGTGCCAGCAGCCCTCCCGGGACTAGCAGGGGCCACGAGCAGTACTTC
TRBV11-3	-	-	TRBJ2-5	CASSSGGTQETQYF	TGTGCCAGCAGCTCTGGGGGGACCCAAGAGACCCAGTACTTC
TRBV29-1	-	-	TRBJ2-7	CSVGQGLYEQYF	TGCAGCGTTGGGCAGGGGTTATACGAGCAGTACTTC
TRBV20-1	-	-	TRBJ1-2	CSASQPGGGYGYTF	TGCAGTGCTAGTCAACCTGGCGGGGGCTATGGCTACACCTTC
TRBV11-3	TRBD2	-	TRBJ2-1	CASSLWSGGVWEQFF	TGTGCCAGCTCCCTGTGGAGTGGGGGGGTCTGGGAGCAGTTCTTC
TRBV5-1	-	few	TRBJ1-1	CASSSEQGRTEAFF	TGCGCCAGCAGCTCGGAACAGGGTAGGACTGAAGCTTTCTTT
TRBV6-6	TRBD1	-	TRBJ2-6	CASRNSGGSGANVLTF	TGTGCCAGCAGAAATTCAGGGGGCTCTGGGGCCAACGTCCTGACTTTC